The rows below give T cell receptor beta chains drawn from one sample of a study of T cells after yellow fever vaccination. TCRdb reprocessed the 5' RACE reads with MiXCR, giving one entry per CDR3 protein. The sample includes about 200,000 distinct CDR3 sequences, 2.5% to 3.5% of them seen just once. The sample consisted of CD4+ T cells sorted from PBMCs, taken 10 days after the yellow fever booster vaccination. The receptor source for this set is a man between 18 and 35 years old who received the YFV17D yellow fever vaccine. CDR3s include the opening cysteine and the closing phenylalanine or tryptophan. The D gene is left open where the match is weak. Size tells how often a clone was seen (once, few, many) or the class of an expanded clone, and some rows leave it out.

D,V,size,J,CDR3,DNA
NA,TRBV3-1,few,TRBJ1-2,CASSRLGGGNGYTF,TGTGCCAGCAGCCGTCTGGGAGGGGGGAATGGCTACACCTTC
NA,TRBV30,few,TRBJ2-7,CAWSVVGYEQYF,TGTGCCTGGAGTGTTGTCGGCTACGAGCAGTACTTC
TRBD1,TRBV7-2,many,TRBJ1-4,CASSVGQGDEKLFF,TGTGCCAGCAGCGTGGGACAGGGGGATGAAAAACTGTTTTTT
NA,TRBV7-9,NA,TRBJ2-1,CASSFGRNYNEQFF,TGTGCCAGCAGCTTTGGAAGGAACTACAATGAGCAGTTCTTC
NA,TRBV10-3,many,TRBJ1-5,CAISDYSNQPQHF,TGTGCCATCAGTGACTATAGCAATCAGCCCCAGCATTTT
TRBD1,TRBV20-1,many,TRBJ1-6,CSARARDRSSYNSPLHF,TGCAGTGCTAGGGCAAGGGACAGGAGCTCCTATAATTCACCCCTCCACTTT
NA,TRBV12-3/TRBV12-4,few,TRBJ1-2,CASSLDGAWYGYTF,TGTGCCAGCAGTTTAGATGGGGCGTGGTATGGCTACACCTTC
NA,TRBV4-3,few,TRBJ1-4,CASSQYAAKGEKLFF,TGCGCCAGCAGCCAATACGCAGCGAAGGGGGAAAAACTGTTTTTT
TRBD1,TRBV5-1,few,TRBJ2-7,CASSFATGGSYEQYF,TGCGCCAGCAGCTTCGCGACAGGGGGTTCCTACGAGCAGTACTTC
TRBD1,TRBV27,many,TRBJ1-5,CASKPSAGQGFSGWQPQHF,TGTGCCAGCAAACCAAGCGCCGGACAGGGTTTTTCCGGGTGGCAGCCCCAGCATTTT
TRBD2,TRBV6-2/TRBV6-3,NA,TRBJ2-5,CASSGAGGQETQYF,TGTGCCAGCAGTGGAGCGGGGGGGCAGGAGACCCAGTACTTC
NA,TRBV7-2,NA,TRBJ2-3,CASSFVTSTDTQYF,TGTGCCAGCAGCTTTGTTACTAGCACAGATACGCAGTATTTT
TRBD2,TRBV3-1,few,TRBJ2-7,CASSPFWGGLYF,TGTGCCAGCAGCCCCTTCTGGGGGGGTCTGTACTTC
TRBD2,TRBV5-1,many,TRBJ2-3,CASSTTGTSGIDTQYF,TGCGCCAGCAGCACGACCGGGACTAGCGGGATAGATACGCAGTATTTT
NA,TRBV7-9,many,TRBJ2-1,CASSLVLSRGDEQFF,TGTGCCAGCAGCTTAGTCTTGAGCCGGGGCGATGAGCAGTTCTTC
NA,TRBV20-1,many,TRBJ1-6,CSASPDFGSEHF,TGCAGTGCTAGCCCCGATTTTGGGTCGGAGCACTTT
TRBD1,TRBV20-1,few,TRBJ1-6,CSATLTGVGSPLHF,TGCAGTGCGACACTAACAGGGGTAGGCTCACCCCTCCACTTT
TRBD2,TRBV12-3/TRBV12-4,many,TRBJ2-1,CASSLVAGGPSMYNEQFF,TGTGCCAGCAGTTTAGTAGCGGGGGGCCCCTCAATGTACAATGAGCAGTTCTTC
TRBD2,TRBV9,many,TRBJ2-3,CASSPSGAGGWADTQYF,TGTGCCAGCAGCCCTAGTGGAGCGGGGGGTTGGGCAGATACGCAGTATTTT
TRBD2,TRBV5-1,many,TRBJ2-1,CASFLTGGSEQFF,TGCGCCAGCTTCCTGACGGGGGGAAGTGAGCAGTTCTTC
NA,TRBV5-1,many,TRBJ2-3,CASSLAEDTQYF,TGCGCCAGCAGCTTGGCTGAAGATACGCAGTATTTT
TRBD2,TRBV7-2,NA,TRBJ2-2,CASSFQSGLAGSNTGELFF,TGTGCCAGCAGCTTCCAATCGGGACTAGCGGGCTCGAACACCGGGGAGCTGTTTTTT
TRBD1,TRBV10-3,many,TRBJ1-5,CAIGDGQADQGPQHF,TGTGCCATCGGGGACGGACAGGCCGACCAGGGGCCCCAGCATTTT
NA,TRBV12-3/TRBV12-4,few,TRBJ1-2,CASTLGGQLSGYTF,TGTGCCAGCACCCTCGGCGGGCAGCTATCTGGCTACACCTTC
NA,TRBV11-1,once,TRBJ2-2,CASSLTGLDTGELFF,TGTGCCAGCAGCTTAACAGGGCTCGACACCGGGGAGCTGTTTTTT
NA,TRBV4-3,many,TRBJ2-7,CASSQDRGTYEQYF,TGCGCCAGCAGCCAAGACCGGGGAACCTACGAGCAGTACTTC
TRBD1,TRBV7-2,many,TRBJ1-4,CASSLQTGPNEKLFF,TGTGCCAGCAGCTTACAGACAGGGCCTAATGAAAAACTGTTTTTT
TRBD2,TRBV4-1,NA,TRBJ2-5,CASSSYGTSGRETQYF,TGCGCCAGCAGCAGTTACGGGACTAGCGGTCGAGAGACCCAGTACTTC
NA,TRBV3-1,few,TRBJ2-7,CASSSPGTAFYEQYF,TGTGCCAGCTCGTCCCCCGGGACGGCTTTTTACGAGCAGTACTTC
NA,TRBV5-1,many,TRBJ2-3,CASSSQGPAGTQYF,TGCGCCAGCAGCTCCCAAGGTCCGGCAGGAACGCAGTATTTT
TRBD1,TRBV20-1,NA,TRBJ2-5,CSADRGEETQYF,TGCAGTGCCGACAGGGGGGAAGAGACCCAGTACTTC
NA,TRBV5-1,NA,TRBJ1-1,CASSPMLGRARNTEAFF,TGCGCCAGCAGCCCCATGCTTGGCAGGGCGAGGAACACTGAAGCTTTCTTT
NA,TRBV3-1,many,TRBJ2-2,CASSRSGELFF,TGTGCCAGCAGCCGGAGTGGGGAGCTGTTTTTT
NA,TRBV7-9,many,TRBJ2-1,CASSLLWGAGDNNEQFF,TGTGCCAGCAGCCTCCTATGGGGGGCAGGGGACAACAATGAGCAGTTCTTC
NA,TRBV12-3/TRBV12-4,NA,TRBJ2-3,CASSSSTRLDTQYF,TGTGCCAGCAGTTCCTCCACCCGGCTGGATACGCAGTATTTT
NA,TRBV6-5,few,TRBJ2-3,CASMRFRTDTQYF,TGTGCCAGCATGCGCTTTCGCACAGATACGCAGTATTTT
NA,TRBV19,NA,TRBJ2-6,CASSIGGPGANVLTF,TGTGCCAGTAGTATAGGAGGGCCTGGGGCCAACGTCCTGACTTTC
NA,TRBV29-1,many,TRBJ1-1,CSVDGLDEAFF,TGCAGCGTTGACGGGTTGGATGAAGCTTTCTTT
TRBD1,TRBV2,NA,TRBJ2-1,CASSARGSYNEQFF,TGTGCCAGCAGTGCCAGGGGGTCCTACAATGAGCAGTTCTTC
NA,TRBV7-6,few,TRBJ2-2,CASSPGVGSVTGELFF,TGTGCCAGCAGCCCTGGAGTGGGGTCAGTCACCGGGGAGCTGTTTTTT
NA,TRBV9,NA,TRBJ1-2,CASSFGEATGRDGYTF,TGTGCCAGCAGCTTTGGGGAAGCAACAGGACGGGATGGCTACACCTTC
NA,TRBV5-1,many,TRBJ1-3,CASSLGYRSSGNTIYF,TGCGCCAGCAGCTTGGGTTACCGGAGCTCTGGAAACACCATATATTTT
TRBD2,TRBV5-1,few,TRBJ2-5,CASSEVLSGGNLETQYF,TGCGCCAGCAGCGAGGTGCTTAGCGGGGGAAACCTTGAGACCCAGTACTTC
NA,TRBV5-1,many,TRBJ2-5,CASSLFQPGKETQYF,TGCGCCAGCAGCTTGTTTCAACCAGGGAAAGAGACCCAGTACTTC
TRBD1,TRBV12-3/TRBV12-4,many,TRBJ1-3,CASTRTGIGNTIYF,TGTGCCAGCACCAGGACAGGAATTGGAAACACCATATATTTT
NA,TRBV7-9,few,TRBJ1-6,CASSLYEESPLHF,TGTGCCAGCAGCCTATATGAAGAGTCACCCCTCCACTTT
TRBD2,TRBV4-2,NA,TRBJ2-5,CASSRGSGGLVQETQYF,TGTGCCAGCAGCCGGGGGTCTGGTGGACTAGTCCAAGAGACCCAGTACTTC
NA,TRBV4-3,NA,TRBJ1-6,CASSQDPTFSPLHF,TGCGCCAGCAGCCAAGATCCGACATTTTCACCCCTCCACTTT
TRBD1,TRBV7-2,few,TRBJ1-5,CASTFDRGQPQHF,TGTGCCAGCACCTTCGACAGGGGTCAGCCCCAGCATTTT
NA,TRBV15,NA,TRBJ2-5,CATSRRVVRETQYF,TGTGCCACCAGCAGAAGGGTGGTCAGAGAGACCCAGTACTTC
NA,TRBV5-1,few,TRBJ1-2,CASSWGTASNYGYTF,TGCGCCAGCAGCTGGGGGACGGCCTCTAACTATGGCTACACCTTC
NA,TRBV7-9,NA,TRBJ2-5,CASSLLDWGETQYF,TGTGCCAGCAGCTTACTGGATTGGGGAGAGACCCAGTACTTC
TRBD1,TRBV7-9,many,TRBJ2-7,CASSFWDSGEQYF,TGTGCCAGCAGCTTTTGGGACAGCGGTGAGCAGTACTTC